This T cell receptor (beta chain) is drawn from a study of blood T cell repertoires in COVID-19. Background on the study: From T cells, B-cell-depleted T cells, or PBMCs came the material, which was cDNA or gDNA.

Deletions cut 8 bases from V and 1 base from J, with 19 bases between. CDR1 is SGDLS and CDR2 is YYNGEE in the germline V gene. This CDR3 region has 16 residues. In the source study's methods: Scientists estimated how many nucleated cells there were by amplifying reference gene primers. Method: immunoSEQ multiplex PCR; TCRdb's copy keeps in-frame clones and lacks some. Clonal size and the V and J genes are those of that table, whereas D and trimming came from the DNA. The data contain approximately 31,000 clones, roughly nine tenths of them seen just once; the ten biggest clones take up roughly 3.5%.

The sample taken for sequencing was peripheral blood. This rearrangement joins TRBV9 to TRBJ1-5; D remains ambiguous. The TCR comes from a man in his sixties with acute or convalescent COVID-19. In DNA, the CDR3 is TGTGCCAGTCAAGGCTTTGGACTAAACAGCAATCAGCCCCAGCATTTT. Its protein product is CASQGFGLNSNQPQHF.